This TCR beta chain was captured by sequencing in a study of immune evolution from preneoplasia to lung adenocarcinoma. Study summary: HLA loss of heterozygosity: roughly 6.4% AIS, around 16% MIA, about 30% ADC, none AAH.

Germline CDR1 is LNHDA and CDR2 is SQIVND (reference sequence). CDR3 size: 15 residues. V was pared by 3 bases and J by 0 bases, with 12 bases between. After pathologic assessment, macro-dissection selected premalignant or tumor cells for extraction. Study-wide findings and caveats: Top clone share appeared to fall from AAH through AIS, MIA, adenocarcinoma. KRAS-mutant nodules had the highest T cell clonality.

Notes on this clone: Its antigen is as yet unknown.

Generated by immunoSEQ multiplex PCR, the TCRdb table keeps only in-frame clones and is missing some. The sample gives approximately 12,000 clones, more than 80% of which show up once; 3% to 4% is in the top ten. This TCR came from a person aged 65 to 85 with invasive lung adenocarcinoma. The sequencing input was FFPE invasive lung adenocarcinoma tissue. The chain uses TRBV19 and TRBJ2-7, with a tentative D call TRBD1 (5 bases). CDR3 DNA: TGTGCCAGTAGTATCCGACAGTCGAACTCCTACGAGCAGTACTTC. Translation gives CASSIRQSNSYEQYF.